A few counts support the clone carrying this TCR beta chain. Its antigen is currently unknown. The data originate from a study of T-cell memory formation after mild COVID-19. Study-wide results and caveats: Confirmation was lacking for SARS-CoV-2 specificity of second-wave clones that peaked on day 37.

With 5 bases clipped from V and 10 bases from J, the junction kept 11 bases outside the gene matches. CDR1 SEHNR and CDR2 FQNEAQ come from the germline V gene (reference sequence). The CDR3 totals 14 residues. TCRalpha and TCRbeta libraries used 5'RACE with constant-segment primers and UMIs. TCRdb redid the calling of the 5' RACE reads with MiXCR, one entry per CDR3 protein. This table has 470,000 or so distinct CDR3 sequences, around 20% appearing once. The receptor's source is an adult woman who had mild COVID-19 (a few samples of this study predate the infection). Cell type and time point are not known. The chain recombines TRBV7-9 with TRBJ2-1; 7 nucleotides agree with TRBD2. Sequenced material: PBMCs or a T cell subset sorted from them (not recorded which). The CDR3 reads CASSAPREVREQFF. The CDR3 DNA reads as TGTGCCAGCAGCGCCCCCCGGGAGGTCCGCGAGCAGTTCTTC.